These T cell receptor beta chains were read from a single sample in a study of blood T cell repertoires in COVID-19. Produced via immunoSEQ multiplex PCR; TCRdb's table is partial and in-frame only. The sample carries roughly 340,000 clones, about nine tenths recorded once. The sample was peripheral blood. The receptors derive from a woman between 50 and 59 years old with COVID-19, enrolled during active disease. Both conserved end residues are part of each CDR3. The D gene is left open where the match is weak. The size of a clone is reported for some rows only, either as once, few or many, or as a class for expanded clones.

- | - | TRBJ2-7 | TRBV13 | TGTGCCAGCAGTTCGAGTGCTAGCGCAAGCTACGAGCAGTACTTC | CASSSSASASYEQYF
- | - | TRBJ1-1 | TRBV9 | TGTGCCAGCAGCGCAGAGCGGTCGGGTAAAGCGGAAGGTAACACTGAAGCTTTCTTT | CASSAERSGKAEGNTEAFF
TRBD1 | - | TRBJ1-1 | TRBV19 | TGTGCCAGTAACACCGGGACAGGGGTGGTGGCGAACACTGAAGCTTTCTTT | CASNTGTGVVANTEAFF
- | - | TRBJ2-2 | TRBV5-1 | TGCGCCAGCAGCTTGGGGCTGGACACCGGGGAGCTGTTTTTT | CASSLGLDTGELFF
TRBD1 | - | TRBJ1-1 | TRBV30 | TGTGCCTCGGACAGGGTGGCGACTGAAGCTTTCTTT | CASDRVATEAFF
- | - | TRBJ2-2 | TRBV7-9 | TGTGCCAGCAGCTTCCGATCTAGCGACACCGGGGAGCTGTTTTTT | CASSFRSSDTGELFF
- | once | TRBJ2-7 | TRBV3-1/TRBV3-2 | TGTGCCAGCAGCCAAGAGGGCGCGGGTAAGGACGAGCAGTACTTC | CASSQEGAGKDEQYF
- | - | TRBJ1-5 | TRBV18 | TGTGCCAGCTCACCCACGACGGAGCTCCAGCCCCAGCATTTT | CASSPTTELQPQHF
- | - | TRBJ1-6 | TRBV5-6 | TGTGCCAGCAGCTTGGGACAGGCATATAATTCACCCCTCCACTTT | CASSLGQAYNSPLHF
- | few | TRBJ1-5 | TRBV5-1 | TGCGCCAGCAGCTTGTATGGGACATCAGGTCAGCCCCAGCATTTT | CASSLYGTSGQPQHF
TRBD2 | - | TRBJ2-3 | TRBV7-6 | TGTGCCAGCAGCTATAGCGGGAGCAACACAGATACGCAGTATTTT | CASSYSGSNTDTQYF
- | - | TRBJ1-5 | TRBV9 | TGTGCCAGCAGCCACGGGGGGGCAGGGGGCAATCAGCCCCAGCATTTT | CASSHGGAGGNQPQHF
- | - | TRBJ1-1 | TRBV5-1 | TGCGCCAGCAGCTTGGGTTGGGGAGATACTGAAGCTTTCTTT | CASSLGWGDTEAFF
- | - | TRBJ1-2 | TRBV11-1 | TGTGCCAGCAGCCTAAACCCTGGACAGTCCTATGGCTACACCTTC | CASSLNPGQSYGYTF
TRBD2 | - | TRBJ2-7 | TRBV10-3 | TGTGCCATCGGACCAGCGGGAGAGCCCTACGAGCAGTACTTC | CAIGPAGEPYEQYF
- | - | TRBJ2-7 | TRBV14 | TGTGCCAGCAGCCAAGGCAGGGCCTTCCGAGAGCAGTACTTC | CASSQGRAFREQYF
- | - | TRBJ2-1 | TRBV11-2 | TGTGCCAGCAGCCCCCAGCGGGCCTGGGAGCAGTTCTTC | CASSPQRAWEQFF
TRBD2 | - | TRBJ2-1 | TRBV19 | TGTGCCAGTAGTATCGGACTAGCGGGGTTTGAGCAGTTCTTC | CASSIGLAGFEQFF
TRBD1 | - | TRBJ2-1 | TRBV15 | TGTGCCACCAGCAGAGTTGGGACAGGGGGCCTGGAGACGTTCTTC | CATSRVGTGGLETFF
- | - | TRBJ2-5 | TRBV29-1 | TGCAGCGTTGGTCTGGGAGAGGAGACCCAGTACTTC | CSVGLGEETQYF
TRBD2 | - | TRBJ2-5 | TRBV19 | TGTGCCAGTAGTGGGACGGGACTAACCGAAGAGACCCAGTACTTC | CASSGTGLTEETQYF
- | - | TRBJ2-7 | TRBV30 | TGTGCCTGGAGGGACAGCTCCTACGAGCAGTACTTC | CAWRDSSYEQYF
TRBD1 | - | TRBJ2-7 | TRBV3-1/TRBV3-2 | TGTGCCAGCAGCAAAAGCGACAGGGGTGGATACGAGCAGTACTTC | CASSKSDRGGYEQYF
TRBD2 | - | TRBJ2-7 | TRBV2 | TGTGCCAGCAGTCGATACCCATGGACTAGCGGGACCCACGAGCAGTACTTC | CASSRYPWTSGTHEQYF
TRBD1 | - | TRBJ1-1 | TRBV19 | TGTGCCAGTAGTATCACGACAGGGAGGATGAACACTGAAGCTTTCTTT | CASSITTGRMNTEAFF